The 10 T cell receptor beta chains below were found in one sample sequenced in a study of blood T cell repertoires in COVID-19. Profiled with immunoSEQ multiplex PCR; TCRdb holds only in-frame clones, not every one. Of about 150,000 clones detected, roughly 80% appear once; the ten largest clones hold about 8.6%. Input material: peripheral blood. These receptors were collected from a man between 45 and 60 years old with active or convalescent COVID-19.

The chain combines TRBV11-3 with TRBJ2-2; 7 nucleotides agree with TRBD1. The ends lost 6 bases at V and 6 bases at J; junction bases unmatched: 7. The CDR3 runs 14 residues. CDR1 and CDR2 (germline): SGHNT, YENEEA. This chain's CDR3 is CASSHDRAAGELFF. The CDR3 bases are TGTGCCAGCAGTCACGACAGGGCCGCCGGGGAGCTGTTTTTT.

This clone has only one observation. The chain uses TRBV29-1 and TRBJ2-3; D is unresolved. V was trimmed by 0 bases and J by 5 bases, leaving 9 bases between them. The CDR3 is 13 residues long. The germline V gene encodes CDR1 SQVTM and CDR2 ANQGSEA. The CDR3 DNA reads TGCAGCGTTGAAGATAGGAGAATAGATACGCAGTATTTT. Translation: CSVEDRRIDTQYF.

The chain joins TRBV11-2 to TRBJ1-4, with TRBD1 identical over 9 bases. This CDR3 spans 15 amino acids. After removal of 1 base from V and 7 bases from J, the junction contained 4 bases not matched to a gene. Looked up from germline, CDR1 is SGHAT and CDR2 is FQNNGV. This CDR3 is CASSLVTGGVEKLFF. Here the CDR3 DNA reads TGTGCCAGCAGCTTAGTTACAGGGGGCGTTGAAAAACTGTTTTTT. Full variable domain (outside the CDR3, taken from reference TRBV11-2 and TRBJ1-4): EAGVAQSPRYKIIEKRQSVAFWCNPISGHATLYWYQQILGQGPKLLIQFQNNGVVDDSQLPKDRFSAERLKGVDSTLKIQPAKLEDSAVYLCASSLVTGGVEKLFFGSGTQLSVL.

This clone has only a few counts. DNA for the CDR3: TGTGCCACCAGCAGAGCGTACAGTACGAACACTGAAGCTTTCTTT. It specifies CATSRAYSTNTEAFF. This chain joins TRBV15 and TRBJ1-1; D call uncertain. The V gene lost 1 base and the J gene lost 1 base, with 10 bases spanning the gap. This CDR3 contains 15 residues. The germline CDR1 and CDR2 sequences are LNHNV and YYDKDF (reference sequence).

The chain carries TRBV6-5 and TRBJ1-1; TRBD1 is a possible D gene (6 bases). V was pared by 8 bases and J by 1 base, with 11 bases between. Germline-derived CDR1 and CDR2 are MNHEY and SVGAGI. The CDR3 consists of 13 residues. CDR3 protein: CASGDRWNTEAFF. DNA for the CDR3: TGTGCCAGCGGAGACAGGTGGAACACTGAAGCTTTCTTT.

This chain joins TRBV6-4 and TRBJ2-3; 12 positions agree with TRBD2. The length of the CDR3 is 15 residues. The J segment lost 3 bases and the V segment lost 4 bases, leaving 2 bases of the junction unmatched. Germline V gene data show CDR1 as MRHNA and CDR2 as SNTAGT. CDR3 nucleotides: TGTGCCAGCAGTGCTACTAGCGGGAGGACAGATACGCAGTATTTT. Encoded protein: CASSATSGRTDTQYF.

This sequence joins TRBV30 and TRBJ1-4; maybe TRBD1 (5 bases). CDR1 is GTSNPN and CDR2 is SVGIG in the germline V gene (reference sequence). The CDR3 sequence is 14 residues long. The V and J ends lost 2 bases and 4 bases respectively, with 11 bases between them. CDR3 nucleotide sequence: TGTGCCTGGAGTATGGGGGGAATTAATGAAAAACTGTTTTTT. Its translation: CAWSMGGINEKLFF.

CDR3 residues: CASSQAGTDTEAFF. CDR3 nucleotide sequence: TGTGCCAGCAGCCAAGCGGGAACGGATACTGAAGCTTTCTTT. This sequence joins TRBV4-2 and TRBJ1-1; D gene uncertain. Germline values: CDR1 LGHNA, CDR2 YNFKEQ. The CDR3 sequence is 14 residues long. V was shortened by 1 base and J by 5 bases, with 11 bases between the two germline ends.

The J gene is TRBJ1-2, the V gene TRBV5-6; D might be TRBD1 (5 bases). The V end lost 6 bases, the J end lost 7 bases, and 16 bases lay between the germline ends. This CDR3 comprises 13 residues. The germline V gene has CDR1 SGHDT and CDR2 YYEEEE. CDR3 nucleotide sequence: TGTGCCAGCACTTTTGTAGGGGCTCGTGGCTACACCTTC. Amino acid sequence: CASTFVGARGYTF.

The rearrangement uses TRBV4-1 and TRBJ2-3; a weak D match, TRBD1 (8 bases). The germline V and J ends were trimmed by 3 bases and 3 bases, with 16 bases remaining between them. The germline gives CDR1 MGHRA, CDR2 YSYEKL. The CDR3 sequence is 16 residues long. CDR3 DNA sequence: TGCGCCAGCAGCCATCCCAACAGGGGGGGGACAGATACGCAGTATTTT. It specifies CASSHPNRGGTDTQYF.